Each of the 9 T cell receptor beta chains below was sequenced from the same sample in a study of cytomegalovirus exposure and HLA in healthy donors. Primers for the PCR totalled 60 Vbeta and 13 Jbeta. Libraries were prepared by immunoSEQ multiplex PCR; TCRdb keeps only in-frame clonotypes and omits some of them. The sample yields over 85,000 clones, around 64% seen once. The sample comprised PBMCs. The receptor set was obtained from a man aged 25 to 45 in good health and CMV-seronegative.

The chain employs TRBV7-2 and TRBJ1-5, with D perhaps matching TRBD1 (6 bases). Germline loops: CDR1 SGHTA, CDR2 FQGNSA. The CDR3 covers 14 residues. V lost 4 bases, J lost 3 bases, and 10 bases lay in between. CDR3 nucleotide sequence: TGTGCCAGCAGCTCTTACAGGGACAATCAGCCCCAGCATTTT. Translated: CASSSYRDNQPQHF.

The chain couples TRBV6-5 to TRBJ2-3, with TRBD1 matching 8 bases. V lost 6 bases, J lost 8 bases, and 7 bases stayed unmatched. CDR1 and CDR2 from the germline V gene are MNHEY and SVGAGI. The CDR3 extends over 13 amino acids. The CDR3: CASRPGQALTQYF. As DNA, the CDR3 is TGTGCCAGCAGACCGGGACAGGCCCTTACGCAGTATTTT.

V and J are TRBV2 and TRBJ1-2; 11 positions agree with TRBD1. This CDR3 region has 13 residues. Germline V gene data show CDR1 as SNHLY and CDR2 as FYNNEI. The J segment lost 7 bases and the V segment lost 6 bases, leaving 4 bases of the junction unmatched. CDR3 loop: CASRGQGAGGYTF. Here the CDR3 DNA reads TGTGCCAGCAGAGGACAGGGGGCGGGTGGCTACACCTTC.

This clone was detected only once. The chain employs TRBV6-5 and TRBJ1-1, with a possible D match to TRBD1 (6 bases). The V gene lost 2 bases and the J gene lost 1 base, with 8 bases spanning the gap. This CDR3 is 14 amino acids long. CDR1 is MNHEY and CDR2 is SVGAGI in the germline V gene. DNA of the CDR3: TGTGCCAGCAGTTACGCACAGGGGAACACTGAAGCTTTCTTT. Translating gives CASSYAQGNTEAFF.

This clone was observed once. The rearrangement uses TRBV10-1 and TRBJ2-3; TRBD2 matches 13 bases. Germline CDR1 is WNHNN and CDR2 is SYGVQD (reference sequence). This CDR3 has 18 amino acids. V lost 0 bases to trimming and J lost 6 bases; unmatched junction nucleotides: 9. The CDR3 here is CASSESRSGLAGVDTQYF. CDR3 bases: TGCGCCAGCAGTGAGTCACGGTCCGGACTAGCGGGGGTGGATACGCAGTATTTT.

This clone has just one count. The chain joins TRBV5-1 to TRBJ2-6, with 7 bases lining up with TRBD1. Germline CDR1 is SGHRS and CDR2 is YFSETQ. CDR3 length: 18 residues. V dropped 5 bases and J dropped 0; count of bases not matched to a gene: 11. CDR3 in DNA: TGCGCCAGCAGTCGTCCTCCGGGACAGCTCTCTGGGGCCAACGTCCTGACTTTC. It is translated as CASSRPPGQLSGANVLTF.

The V and J genes are TRBV10-3 and TRBJ1-2; D not resolved. Trimming shortened V by 0 bases and J by 4 bases, and 12 bases separated the two germline ends. Germline CDR1 ENHRY, CDR2 SYGVKD. There are 15 residues in the CDR3. Here the CDR3 reads CAISESEDRLYGYTF. The CDR3 nucleotides read TGTGCCATCAGTGAGTCGGAAGATAGACTCTATGGCTACACCTTC.

This clone showed up just a few times. The rearrangement links TRBV4-2 to TRBJ2-6; 8 bases are shared with TRBD1. CDR1 LGHNA and CDR2 YNFKEQ come from the germline V gene. The CDR3 extends over 18 amino acids. V dropped 3 bases and J dropped 2; count of bases not matched to a gene: 9. The DNA of the CDR3 is TGTGCCAGCAGCCAGCTGGGACAGGATGAGGCTGGGGCCAACGTCCTGACTTTC. Residues: CASSQLGQDEAGANVLTF.

V gene TRBV30 combines with J gene TRBJ1-1; D remains unclear. There are 12 residues in the CDR3. Germline V gives CDR1 GTSNPN, CDR2 SVGIG (reference sequence). V was shortened by 2 bases and J by 0 bases, with 4 bases between the two germline ends. DNA of the CDR3: TGTGCCTGGAGTTATCTGAACACTGAAGCTTTCTTT. This sequence encodes CAWSYLNTEAFF.